The 11 T cell receptor beta chains below come from one sample, sequenced in a study of blood T cells in healthy people across ages. Through a sample-barcoded 5' primer and a J-beta primer mix, a second PCR was run for roughly 6 to 11 cycles. TCRdb re-analysed the 5' RACE reads in MiXCR, keeping a single row per CDR3 protein. The sample contains about a million distinct CDR3 sequences, about 48% of which appear only once. Sequences were obtained from blood. The source of these receptors is a man aged 25 to 40 in good health.

The chain employs TRBV9 and TRBJ2-3; 9 nucleotides line up with TRBD2. The CDR3 spans 14 residues. The V gene's germline CDR1 is SGDLS and CDR2 YYNGEE. J lost 3 bases, V lost 6 bases, and 5 bases had no gene match. CDR3: CASTWTSETDTQYF. The DNA of the CDR3 is TGTGCCAGCACCTGGACTAGCGAAACAGATACGCAGTATTTT.

J is TRBJ2-1 and V is TRBV20-1; the match to TRBD1 covers 9 bases. V shed 5 bases and J 7 bases; nucleotides not matched to a gene: 15. The CDR3 length is 16 residues. Germline V gene lookup returns CDR1 DFQATT and CDR2 SNEGSKA (reference sequence). The DNA of the CDR3 is TGCAGTGCTCTTAACCCCGGGACAGGGCTAAAGAATGAGCAGTTCTTC. This codes for CSALNPGTGLKNEQFF.

The rearrangement links TRBV20-1 to TRBJ1-6; D gene unclear. Germline V gene lookup returns CDR1 DFQATT and CDR2 SNEGSKA (reference sequence). The CDR3 loop spans 15 amino acids. V was shortened by 0 bases and J by 8 bases, with 14 bases between the two germline ends. The CDR3 coding sequence is TGCAGTGCTAGAGATACGGGCCGGACGGATTCACCCCTCCACTTT. Amino acids: CSARDTGRTDSPLHF.

This chain links TRBV25-1 with TRBJ1-2; possible D gene TRBD1, 5 bases. V was clipped by 1 base and J by 8 bases, with 11 bases between them. The CDR3 is 13 residues long. Germline-derived CDR1 and CDR2 are MGHDK and SYGVNS. The CDR3 DNA follows: TGTGCCAGCAGTGAATTCACAGGAGGCGGCTACACCTTC. It is translated as CASSEFTGGGYTF.

The V call is TRBV7-9, the J call TRBJ2-3; D uncertain. The CDR3 has 15 amino acids. Trimming removed 5 bases from V and 4 bases from J, with 16 bases in between. Germline CDR1 reads SEHNR; CDR2 reads FQNEAQ (reference sequence). This CDR3 is CASSLFLDPSDTQYF. CDR3 DNA sequence: TGTGCCAGCAGCCTTTTCTTAGACCCCTCAGATACGCAGTATTTT. The full variable domain, completed using reference TRBV7-9 and TRBJ2-3, is DTGVSQNPRHKITKRGQNVTFRCDPISEHNRLYWYRQTLGQGPEFLTYFQNEAQLEKSRLLSDRFSAERPKGSFSTLEIQRTEQGDSAMYLCASSLFLDPSDTQYFGPGTRLTVL.

This clonotype has just one count. V is TRBV12-3 or TRBV12-4 and J is TRBJ2-4; D is perhaps TRBD1 (5 bases). With the DNA end fitting TRBJ2-7 better, the J assignment may be wrong. The CDR3 contains 15 residues. CDR3 bases: TGTGCCAGCAGACTCAGGGAATCTTCGGCCTACGAGCAGTACTTC. Amino acids: CASRLRESSAYEQYF.

The chain has TRBV11-1 and TRBJ2-1; D tentatively reads TRBD1 or TRBD2 (5 bases each). CDR3 length: 14 amino acids. Deletions cut 6 bases from V and 7 bases from J, with 16 bases between. CDR1 SGHAT and CDR2 FQDESV come from the germline V gene (reference sequence). The CDR3: CASRPGRGVNEQFF. For the CDR3, the DNA is TGTGCCAGCAGGCCGGGGAGAGGGGTAAATGAGCAGTTCTTC.

This clonotype has just a few counts. The chain couples TRBV7-2 to TRBJ2-2, with 7 bases aligning to TRBD1. The CDR3 consists of 14 residues. Per the germline V gene, CDR1 is SGHTA and CDR2 is FQGNSA. V shed 6 bases, J shed 2 bases, and the junction held 3 bases outside the gene matches. CDR3 sequence reads: CASSSGGNTGELFF. CDR3 coding DNA: TGTGCCAGCAGTTCAGGGGGAAACACCGGGGAGCTGTTTTTT.

The chain combines TRBV5-1 with TRBJ1-6, with D maybe TRBD1 (5 bases). CDR1 is SGHRS and CDR2 is YFSETQ in the germline V gene. Trimming stripped 1 base from V and 7 bases from J, with 12 bases between. The CDR3 covers 15 residues. DNA for the CDR3: TGCGCCAGCAGCTTGAGGGGCTTCGAGAATTCACCCCTCCACTTT. Protein: CASSLRGFENSPLHF.

This clonotype was found once. The chain has TRBV23-1 and TRBJ1-5, with a tentative D call TRBD1 (5 bases). TRBV23-1 has ORF status, its function being uncertain. Trimming removed 2 bases at V and 4 bases at J, with 15 bases between. The CDR3 is 16 amino acids. The CDR3 region is CASSQPGAGRNQPQHF. In DNA, the CDR3 is TGCGCCAGCAGTCAACCCGGGGCAGGGAGGAATCAGCCCCAGCATTTT.

The chain uses TRBV27 and TRBJ2-1; 7 positions match TRBD1. This CDR3 region has 14 residues. The germline V gene has CDR1 MNHEY and CDR2 SMNVEV (reference sequence). J lost 8 bases, V lost 4 bases, and 8 bases had no gene match. The CDR3 protein is CASSYRQGHDEQFF. In nucleotides, the CDR3 is TGTGCCAGCAGTTACCGACAGGGCCATGATGAGCAGTTCTTC.